This T cell receptor (beta chain) was observed in a study of shared clonotypes between healthy human individuals. Positive CCR7 selection of CD45RO-negative cells yielded the naive CD8 cells, and terminally differentiated effector memory CD45RA+ cells were excluded. Healthy HIV-negative adults without recent acute infections or vaccinations served as donors. Between the trimmed V and J ends, which lost 5 bases and 11 bases, there was a span of 19 bases. CDR3 size: 14 residues. CDR1 and CDR2 (germline): MNHEY, SMNVEV (reference sequence). About 33,000 T cell genomes (approximately 0.2 ug DNA) went into each sorted-subset replicate. TCRdb keeps only in-frame clones here, not all; method: immunoSEQ multiplex PCR. The data show around 1.9 million clones, with 93% seen just once and about 1.7% held by the top ten.

The sequenced sample consisted of naive CD8+ T cells from PBMCs. The J gene is TRBJ1-5, the V gene TRBV27, with D possibly matching TRBD1 (5 bases). The receptor's source is a man younger than 35 in good health. Some clones in this sample may be carry-over from other donors' samples. The CDR3 sequence is CASSPGTEPGTQHF. The DNA for the CDR3 is TGTGCCAGCAGTCCCGGGACCGAGCCCGGGACCCAGCATTTT.